These 24 T cell receptor beta chains came from one sample sequenced in a study of T cell responses to AZD1222 COVID-19 vaccine. This table comes from immunoSEQ multiplex PCR, and its TCRdb copy is limited to in-frame clones, with some not included. The profile shows 99,000 or so clones, about nine tenths of them singletons. Specimen: peripheral blood, collected 28 days after the second dose of the MenACWY control vaccine. All receptors come from an adult who received the MenACWY meningococcal vaccine as a control.

The J gene is TRBJ1-4, the V gene TRBV11-2; maybe TRBD1 (5 bases). In germline, CDR1 is SGHAT, CDR2 FQNNGV. The length of the CDR3 is 14 residues. Trimming pared 5 bases from V and 1 base from J, leaving 8 bases between. The DNA of the CDR3 is TGTGCCAGCAGCGCCGGGGGAACTAATGAAAAACTGTTTTTT. This codes for CASSAGGTNEKLFF.

This chain joins TRBV19 and TRBJ1-2, with 8 nucleotides matching TRBD1. V lost 6 bases to trimming and J lost 3 bases; unmatched junction nucleotides: 6. Germline CDR1 is LNHDA and CDR2 is SQIVND (reference sequence). The CDR3 length is 14 residues. The chain's CDR3 is CASSDRGWDYGYTF. The CDR3 DNA follows: TGTGCCAGTAGCGACAGGGGCTGGGACTATGGCTACACCTTC.

The rearrangement uses TRBV18 and TRBJ1-1; 8 nucleotides align to TRBD1. V lost 1 base and J lost 0; bases outside the gene matches: 4. The germline CDR1 and CDR2 sequences are KGHSH and LQKENI. This CDR3 is built from 16 residues. CDR3: CASSPRTGSLNTEAFF. The CDR3 DNA follows: TGTGCCAGCTCACCACGGACAGGGTCCCTGAACACTGAAGCTTTCTTT.

This chain connects TRBV5-1 to TRBJ2-7, with TRBD1 matching over 9 bases. V gave up 7 bases and J gave up 5 bases; unmatched junction bases: 10. In germline, CDR1 is SGHRS, CDR2 YFSETQ. This CDR3 spans 14 amino acids. This CDR3 is CASVDTGGKDEQYF. Written as DNA, the CDR3 is TGCGCCAGCGTAGACACAGGGGGCAAAGACGAGCAGTACTTC. Full variable domain (remainder filled in from reference TRBV5-1 and TRBJ2-7): KAGVTQTPRYLIKTRGQQVTLSCSPISGHRSVSWYQQTPGQGLQFLFEYFSETQRNKGNFPGRFSGRQFSNSRSEMNVSTLELGDSALYLCASVDTGGKDEQYFGPGTRLTVT.

The sample holds a few counts of this clone. V gene TRBV5-1 combines with J gene TRBJ2-1; possible D gene TRBD1, 5 bases. The V end lost 3 bases, the J end lost 9 bases, and 22 bases lay between the germline ends. The CDR3 extends over 16 amino acids. CDR1 is SGHRS and CDR2 is YFSETQ in the germline V gene. DNA of the CDR3: TGCGCCAGCAGCTCTTTCCAGGGCCAGGCCGCTGGTGAGCAGTTCTTC. Translation: CASSSFQGQAAGEQFF.

The chain employs TRBV7-9 and TRBJ1-4; TRBD1 is a possible D gene (5 bases). The CDR3 loop spans 17 amino acids. The germline CDR1 and CDR2 sequences are SEHNR and FQNEAQ (reference sequence). The ends were cut back, 5 bases at V and 3 bases at J, with 19 bases in the middle. The DNA for the CDR3 is TGTGCCAGCAGCGGCAGGGTCCTAAAGGTTGCTAATGAAAAACTGTTTTTT. This encodes CASSGRVLKVANEKLFF. Full variable domain (outside the CDR3, taken from reference TRBV7-9 and TRBJ1-4): DTGVSQNPRHKITKRGQNVTFRCDPISEHNRLYWYRQTLGQGPEFLTYFQNEAQLEKSRLLSDRFSAERPKGSFSTLEIQRTEQGDSAMYLCASSGRVLKVANEKLFFGSGTQLSVL.

This chain links TRBV27 with TRBJ2-1; D is possibly TRBD1 (6 bases). CDR3 length: 19 residues. Trimming removed 2 bases at V and 0 bases at J, with 20 bases between. Germline lookup yields CDR1 MNHEY and CDR2 SMNVEV (reference sequence). CDR3 in amino acids: CASSLPGQISRGSYNEQFF. Here the CDR3 DNA reads TGTGCCAGCAGTTTACCCGGACAGATTAGCAGGGGCTCCTACAATGAGCAGTTCTTC.

The chain carries TRBV28 and TRBJ1-5; 7 positions match TRBD1. The V gene end was trimmed by 6 bases and the J gene end by 7 bases; junction bases not matched to a gene: 6. The CDR3 sequence is 13 residues long. Looked up from germline, CDR1 is MDHEN and CDR2 is SYDVKM. The CDR3 loop is CASSQTGVQPQHF. In DNA form, the CDR3 reads TGTGCCAGCAGCCAAACAGGGGTCCAGCCCCAGCATTTT.

This chain links TRBV9 with TRBJ2-7, with TRBD1 matching over 7 bases. Germline V gene data show CDR1 as SGDLS and CDR2 as YYNGEE. The CDR3 loop spans 14 amino acids. Trimming removed 4 bases from V and 7 bases from J; junction bases left unmatched: 11. Written as DNA, the CDR3 is TGTGCCAGCAGCCCGGGACAGCAGTCCAAGGAGCAGTACTTC. Translating gives CASSPGQQSKEQYF.

The chain carries TRBV30 and TRBJ1-1; no clear D gene. The V end lost 1 base, the J end lost 8 bases, and 11 bases lay between the germline ends. This CDR3 has 12 amino acids. Germline V lookup: CDR1 GTSNPN, CDR2 SVGIG (reference sequence). The CDR3 loop is CAWSDGVVEAFF. CDR3 nucleotide sequence: TGTGCCTGGAGTGACGGGGTTGTCGAAGCTTTCTTT.

The sample holds one count of this clone. This chain joins TRBV5-6 and TRBJ2-5, with TRBD1 as a possible D gene (5 bases). V lost 1 base to trimming and J lost 2 bases, with 9 bases between them. The germline CDR1 and CDR2 sequences are SGHDT and YYEEEE. The CDR3 totals 14 residues. The CDR3 sequence is CASSLRSGQETQYF. In nucleotides, the CDR3 is TGTGCCAGCAGCTTGCGGTCAGGGCAAGAGACCCAGTACTTC.

The V and J genes are TRBV27 and TRBJ1-2; 7 bases map to TRBD1. The V gene's germline CDR1 is MNHEY and CDR2 SMNVEV (reference sequence). The V segment lost 1 base and the J segment 6 bases; nucleotides outside the gene matches: 11. The CDR3 has 16 amino acids. CDR3: CASSLFGRGLKNGYTF. The CDR3 DNA is TGTGCCAGCAGTTTATTTGGGAGGGGGCTTAAGAATGGCTACACCTTC.

The chain recombines TRBV12-3 or TRBV12-4 with TRBJ1-1, with 8 bases matching TRBD1. J lost 4 bases, V lost 7 bases, and 5 bases had no gene match. The CDR3 consists of 13 residues. CDR3 loop: CASTQTGGTEAFF. The CDR3 nucleotides read TGTGCCAGCACACAAACAGGGGGCACTGAAGCTTTCTTT.

This clone is a singleton in its sample. V gene TRBV3-1 (or the pseudogene TRBV3-2) combines with J gene TRBJ1-2; tentative D call: TRBD1 (5 bases). CDR1 is LGHDT, CDR2 YNNKEL, per germline (reference sequence). V lost 4 bases and J lost 2, with 17 bases in between. The CDR3 has 16 residues. As DNA, the CDR3 is TGTGCCAGCAGCCCGCAAGCGTCGGGGGTAAACTATGGCTACACCTTC. This gives the protein CASSPQASGVNYGYTF.

A few counts support this clone. The chain carries TRBV9 and TRBJ2-1, with D possibly TRBD2 on 5 matching bases. This CDR3 is 15 amino acids long. V was clipped by 2 bases and J by 0 bases, with 9 bases between them. The germline gives CDR1 SGDLS, CDR2 YYNGEE. The CDR3: CASSVAGGSYNEQFF. CDR3 in DNA: TGTGCCAGCAGCGTGGCGGGTGGCTCCTACAATGAGCAGTTCTTC.

The gene calls are TRBV5-1 and TRBJ2-7; weak D call: TRBD2 (5 bases). The CDR3 is 14 amino acids. Per the germline V gene, CDR1 is SGHRS and CDR2 is YFSETQ. V dropped 1 base and J dropped 0 bases, with 8 bases sitting between them. The CDR3 DNA reads as TGCGCCAGCAGCTTGAATCTAGCCTCCTACGAGCAGTACTTC. This translates into CASSLNLASYEQYF. Complete variable domain (other parts from reference TRBV5-1 and TRBJ2-7): KAGVTQTPRYLIKTRGQQVTLSCSPISGHRSVSWYQQTPGQGLQFLFEYFSETQRNKGNFPGRFSGRQFSNSRSEMNVSTLELGDSALYLCASSLNLASYEQYFGPGTRLTVT.

In regard to this clone: Germline is not matched at one junction end, which may reflect a read error. This chain links TRBV7-2 with TRBJ2-3; 10 positions match TRBD2. The CDR3 loop spans 15 amino acids. Germline V gene data show CDR1 as SGHTA and CDR2 as FQGNSA. The CDR3 DNA follows: TGTGCCAGCACCTTAGCGGGGGGATCCACAGATACGCAGTATTTT. This sequence encodes CASTLAGGSTDTQYF.

For the CDR3, the DNA is TGTGCCAGCAGTACGAGCAGGGGGCGTATCTATGGCTACACCTTC. This translates into CASSTSRGRIYGYTF. V and J are TRBV6-5 and TRBJ1-2; the match to TRBD1 covers 8 bases. Trimming removed 5 bases from V and 4 bases from J; junction bases left unmatched: 9. CDR1 and CDR2 (germline): MNHEY, SVGAGI. The CDR3 is 15 amino acids.

The rearrangement uses TRBV30 and TRBJ1-4; D possibly corresponds to TRBD1 (5 bases). V lost 0 bases to trimming and J lost 0 bases, with 20 bases between them. The CDR3 length is 19 residues. Per the germline V gene, CDR1 is GTSNPN and CDR2 is SVGIG (reference sequence). This CDR3 reads CAWSVGVGLTIATNEKLFF. Here the CDR3 DNA reads TGTGCCTGGAGTGTAGGGGTAGGACTCACCATTGCAACTAATGAAAAACTGTTTTTT.

Worth noting for this clone: Other DNA sequences in this specimen translate into the identical CDR3. CDR3 in amino acids: CASSYTTGGGQPQHF. CDR3 DNA: TGTGCCAGCAGTTACACCACAGGGGGCGGTCAGCCCCAGCATTTT. This chain links TRBV6-2 or TRBV6-3 with TRBJ1-5; TRBD1 aligns across 9 bases. Trimming cost V 2 bases and J 6 bases; bases outside gene matches: 5. The CDR3 length is 15 residues. Germline CDR1 is MNHEY and CDR2 is SVGEGT.

This chain uses TRBV6-2 or TRBV6-3 with TRBJ1-5; D is uncertain. From germline, CDR1 is MNHEY and CDR2 SVGEGT. This CDR3 has 17 amino acids. Trimming shortened V by 5 bases and J by 1 base, and 18 bases separated the two germline ends. CDR3 in amino acids: CASSPGRWIQSNQPQHF. The CDR3 nucleotides read TGTGCCAGCAGTCCCGGACGGTGGATACAAAGCAATCAGCCCCAGCATTTT.

The chain combines TRBV7-3 with TRBJ1-6; maybe TRBD1 (5 bases). The V and J ends lost 6 bases and 0 bases respectively, with 18 bases between them. CDR3 length: 18 residues. Germline CDR1 reads SGHTA; CDR2 reads FQGTGA. The CDR3 DNA sequence: TGTGCCAGCAGGCATGAGCTCGACAGCAGCTCCTATAATTCACCCCTCCACTTT. Its protein product is CASRHELDSSSYNSPLHF.

CDR3 in DNA: TGTGCCAGCAGTTCTGACAGTTCCCCCGAGCAGTACTTC. Translation gives CASSSDSSPEQYF. This chain joins TRBV6-2 or TRBV6-3 and TRBJ2-7, with D perhaps TRBD1 (5 bases). The V end lost 4 bases, the J end lost 6 bases, and 13 bases lay between the germline ends. Germline V gene sequence: CDR1 MNHEY, CDR2 SVGEGT. The CDR3 spans 13 residues.

The chain is built from TRBV29-1 and TRBJ2-3, with D tentatively TRBD1 (5 bases). The CDR3 runs 12 residues. Germline V CDR1 and CDR2: SQVTM, ANQGSEA. Trimming cost V 4 bases and J 3 bases, with 8 bases left between them. The CDR3 DNA reads TGCAGCGTTGCGGCAGGGACAGATACGCAGTATTTT. The encoded protein is CSVAAGTDTQYF.